A single sample gave rise to the 24 T cell receptor beta chains below, sequenced in a study of OX40 agonist ivuxolimab in advanced cancers. Using immunoSEQ multiplex PCR, the repertoire was profiled, and TCRdb retains in-frame clones only, with some absent. The sample has some 51,000 clones, around 77% seen once. The input for sequencing was CD4+ or CD8+ T cells sorted from blood, taken in a trial of the OX40 agonist ivuxolimab. The receptors here all came from an adult with an advanced solid tumor such as melanoma, head and neck, liver or kidney cancer.

This chain uses TRBV5-1 with TRBJ1-1; 9 bases fit TRBD1. The CDR3 extends over 15 amino acids. V trimming: 1 base; J trimming: 5 bases; junction bases outside the gene matches: 6. Per germline, CDR1 SGHRS and CDR2 YFSETQ. CDR3 DNA: TGCGCCAGCAGCTTGCAGGACAGGGGAGGGACTGAAGCTTTCTTT. Translation gives CASSLQDRGGTEAFF.

This CDR3 reads CASRAANNEQFF. DNA for the CDR3: TGCGCCAGCAGGGCAGCCAACAATGAGCAGTTCTTC. V usage is TRBV5-1 and J usage is TRBJ2-1, with D hard to call. The CDR3 runs to 12 residues. Germline CDR1 reads SGHRS; CDR2 reads YFSETQ. Between the trimmed V and J ends, which lost 5 bases and 5 bases, there was a span of 8 bases.

This clone appeared once. The V and J genes are TRBV7-9 and TRBJ2-7; D may be TRBD2 (6 bases). The CDR3 has 13 residues. Germline CDR1 reads SEHNR; CDR2 reads FQNEAQ (reference sequence). Trimming shortened V by 4 bases and J by 6 bases, and 13 bases separated the two germline ends. The CDR3 DNA follows: TGTGCCAGCAGCTGGGGGACTGGATCCGAGCAGTACTTC. As protein: CASSWGTGSEQYF.

This clone was detected only a few times. CDR3 loop: CASSPRGGSSYNEQFF. Here the CDR3 DNA reads TGCGCCAGCAGCCCAAGGGGCGGGAGCTCCTACAATGAGCAGTTCTTC. This chain joins TRBV10-2 and TRBJ2-1; 7 positions agree with TRBD2. Germline V lookup: CDR1 WSHSY, CDR2 SAAADI. Unmatched junction bases numbered 8, after V lost 6 bases and J lost 0 bases. The CDR3 length is 16 residues.

The chain employs TRBV7-8 and TRBJ2-7; 12 nucleotides align to TRBD1. Germline-derived CDR1 and CDR2 are SGHVS and FQNEAQ. J lost 6 bases, V lost 7 bases, and 7 bases had no gene match. This CDR3 contains 14 residues. CDR3 DNA sequence: TGTGCCAGCAACCCGGGACAGGGGGCCTTCGAGCAGTACTTC. Protein sequence: CASNPGQGAFEQYF.

This clone has only a few counts. V usage is TRBV28 and J usage is TRBJ1-2; 7 nucleotides align to TRBD1. Germline CDR1 reads MDHEN; CDR2 reads SYDVKM. CDR3 size: 15 residues. Trimming took 3 bases from V and 2 from J; bases not matched to a gene: 6. CDR3 sequence (DNA): TGTGCCAGCAGTTTCCTGGACAGGAAGAACTATGGCTACACCTTC. It codes for CASSFLDRKNYGYTF.

The chain couples TRBV19 to TRBJ2-2; 10 positions agree with TRBD2. Germline V gene data show CDR1 as LNHDA and CDR2 as SQIVND (reference sequence). The trim removed 5 bases at V and 3 bases at J, leaving 6 bases unmatched. There are 16 residues in the CDR3. This chain's CDR3 is CASSPRTSGYTGELFF. Here the CDR3 DNA reads TGTGCCAGTAGTCCCCGGACTAGCGGATACACCGGGGAGCTGTTTTTT.

The chain has TRBV6-1 and TRBJ1-2; D possibly corresponds to TRBD1 (5 bases). Germline V CDR1 and CDR2: MNHNS, SASEGT. V shed 10 bases and J shed 4 bases, with 22 bases lying between them. The CDR3 extends over 15 amino acids. In nucleotides, the CDR3 is TGTGCCACCTCGGGGGACCCCCGGAGAGTCTATGGCTACACCTTC. This gives the protein CATSGDPRRVYGYTF.

The J gene is TRBJ2-5, the V gene TRBV2; D possibly corresponds to TRBD2 (6 bases). This CDR3 is built from 13 residues. From germline, CDR1 is SNHLY and CDR2 FYNNEI. Trimming pared 5 bases from V and 5 bases from J, leaving 12 bases between. The DNA for the CDR3 is TGTGCCAGCAGTACGGAGGGTATTGAGACCCAGTACTTC. It is translated as CASSTEGIETQYF.

The J gene is TRBJ2-1, the V gene TRBV18; 9 bases fit TRBD2. The CDR3 runs to 20 residues. Germline V gene lookup returns CDR1 KGHSH and CDR2 LQKENI. The V and J ends lost 5 bases and 0 bases, in that order; junction bases with no gene match: 17. CDR3 in amino acids: CASSTGSAGGGPSSYNEQFF. The CDR3 nucleotides read TGTGCCAGCTCAACAGGGTCAGCGGGAGGCGGCCCGAGCTCCTACAATGAGCAGTTCTTC.

The sample holds a few counts of this clone. The CDR3 region is CAISDLGGPGGGEQYF. The CDR3 DNA is TGTGCCATCAGTGATCTGGGCGGCCCCGGGGGGGGCGAGCAGTACTTC. The rearrangement links TRBV10-3 to TRBJ2-7, with TRBD2 matching 8 bases. In germline, CDR1 is ENHRY, CDR2 SYGVKD. Unmatched junction bases numbered 13, after V lost 3 bases and J lost 6 bases. The CDR3 is made up of 16 amino acids.

The chain uses TRBV6-5 and TRBJ1-6; TRBD1 agrees at 8 bases. The CDR3 is 15 amino acids. V shed 6 bases and J 6 bases; nucleotides not matched to a gene: 7. In germline, CDR1 is MNHEY, CDR2 SVGAGI. In nucleotides, the CDR3 is TGTGCCAGCAGCGATCGGACAGGGTCTAATTCACCCCTCCACTTT. Translated: CASSDRTGSNSPLHF.

This chain joins TRBV12-5 and TRBJ1-5; 7 positions agree with TRBD1. Germline V gene data show CDR1 as LGHNT and CDR2 as FRNRAP. The V gene end was trimmed by 0 bases and the J gene end by 6 bases; junction bases not matched to a gene: 8. This CDR3 comprises 16 residues. The DNA for the CDR3 is TGTGCTAGTGGTTTGGTAGTTGAAGGGGGCAGTCAGCCCCAGCATTTT. Translating it yields CASGLVVEGGSQPQHF. Full variable domain (rest looked up from reference TRBV12-5 and TRBJ1-5): DARVTQTPRHKVTEMGQEVTMRCQPILGHNTVFWYRQTMMQGLELLAYFRNRAPLDDSGMPKDRFSAEMPDATLATLKIQPSEPRDSAVYFCASGLVVEGGSQPQHFGDGTRLSIL.

The chain couples TRBV28 to TRBJ2-5; TRBD1 matches 7 bases. This CDR3 is built from 14 residues. Germline values: CDR1 MDHEN, CDR2 SYDVKM. V was clipped by 6 bases and J by 1 base; unmatched bases: 5. CDR3 DNA sequence: TGTGCCAGCAGGTGGGCAGGGGGCCAAGAGACCCAGTACTTC. It specifies CASRWAGGQETQYF.

The J gene is TRBJ1-1, the V gene TRBV7-8, with no clear D. This CDR3 contains 12 residues. V was pared by 1 base and J by 4 bases, with 4 bases between. Germline assignment: CDR1 SGHVS and CDR2 FQNEAQ. The CDR3 reads CASSLGFTEAFF. Written as DNA, the CDR3 is TGTGCCAGCAGCTTAGGGTTCACTGAAGCTTTCTTT. Looking up the rest from reference TRBV7-8 and TRBJ1-1 gives the full variable domain: GAGVSQSPRYKVAKRGQDVALRCDPISGHVSLFWYQQALGQGPEFLTYFQNEAQLDKSGLPSDRFFAERPEGSVSTLKIQRTQQEDSAVYLCASSLGFTEAFFGQGTRLTVV.

The chain carries TRBV5-1 and TRBJ1-2; D gene uncertain. This CDR3 contains 14 residues. CDR1 is SGHRS, CDR2 YFSETQ, per germline. V lost 0 bases and J lost 5, with 11 bases in between. In nucleotides, the CDR3 is TGCGCCAGCAGCTTGGTCGGCGGATCTTATGGCTACACCTTC. It is translated as CASSLVGGSYGYTF.

This clone was counted between two and nine times. This chain uses TRBV30 with TRBJ1-1; D not certain. Trimming removed 0 bases from V and 1 base from J, with 12 bases in between. The germline CDR1 and CDR2 sequences are GTSNPN and SVGIG (reference sequence). This CDR3 contains 15 residues. CDR3 coding DNA: TGTGCCTGGAGTGTACGGACGGGGTGGAACACTGAAGCTTTCTTT. Translation gives CAWSVRTGWNTEAFF.

This CDR3 is CASSFVAGNTGELFF. As DNA, the CDR3 is TGTGCCAGCAGTTTCGTTGCAGGGAACACCGGGGAGCTGTTTTTT. The chain combines TRBV28 with TRBJ2-2; D not certain. The V gene lost 3 bases and the J gene lost 1 base, with 9 bases spanning the gap. This CDR3 comprises 15 residues. Per the germline V gene, CDR1 is MDHEN and CDR2 is SYDVKM.

This clone is labeled medium-sized (0.01 to 0.1%). J is TRBJ2-1 and V is TRBV5-4; TRBD2 matches 12 bases. The V gene end was trimmed by 3 bases and the J gene end by 7 bases; junction bases not matched to a gene: 5. This CDR3 spans 15 amino acids. CDR1 SGHNT and CDR2 YYREEE come from the germline V gene (reference sequence). The CDR3 coding sequence is TGTGCCAGCAGCTCGACTAGCGGGAGTTGGAATGAGCAGTTCTTC. Amino acid sequence: CASSSTSGSWNEQFF.

The chain couples TRBV19 to TRBJ2-7; no clear D gene. Trimming took off 4 bases at V and 5 bases at J, with 9 bases between the two ends. This CDR3 has 12 residues. Germline V gene lookup returns CDR1 LNHDA and CDR2 SQIVND (reference sequence). The CDR3 DNA reads TGTGCCAGTAGTAACCTTTTCAACGAGCAGTACTTC. It encodes CASSNLFNEQYF. Combining the CDR3 with reference TRBV19 and TRBJ2-7 gives the whole variable domain DGGITQSPKYLFRKEGQNVTLSCEQNLNHDAMYWYRQDPGQGLRLIYYSQIVNDFQKGDIAEGYSVSREKKESFPLTVTSAQKNPTAFYLCASSNLFNEQYFGPGTRLTVT.

This chain connects TRBV7-3 to TRBJ2-1; D gene uncertain. Germline V gives CDR1 SGHTA, CDR2 FQGTGA. The CDR3 spans 15 residues. V was trimmed by 5 bases and J by 0 bases, leaving 11 bases between them. CDR3 in DNA: TGTGCCAGCAGCGATACTATCGACTCCTACAATGAGCAGTTCTTC. Translation: CASSDTIDSYNEQFF.

This rearrangement joins TRBV11-2 to TRBJ2-7, with 9 nucleotides matching TRBD2. Germline trimming cut 3 bases from V and 2 bases from J; bases unmatched to any gene: 2. This CDR3 is built from 14 residues. Germline loops: CDR1 SGHAT, CDR2 FQNNGV. The CDR3 DNA follows: TGTGCCAGCAGCTTGACTAGCGGCCCCTACGAGCAGTACTTC. Encoded protein: CASSLTSGPYEQYF.

The J gene is TRBJ1-6, the V gene TRBV7-3; perhaps TRBD1 as D (5 bases). From germline, CDR1 is SGHTA and CDR2 FQGTGA. V dropped 5 bases and J dropped 7 bases, with 18 bases sitting between them. The CDR3 contains 16 residues. The CDR3 spells CASSGMGRGTNSPLHF. CDR3 nucleotide sequence: TGTGCCAGCAGCGGAATGGGGCGAGGGACCAATTCACCCCTCCACTTT.

The V gene is TRBV5-4, the J gene TRBJ1-2; no reliable D call. CDR1 SGHNT and CDR2 YYREEE come from the germline V gene (reference sequence). This CDR3 comprises 14 residues. Trimming took 0 bases from V and 6 from J, leaving 12 bases between them. In DNA form, the CDR3 reads TGTGCCAGCAGCTTGGCCTCTAAACACCATGGCTACACCTTC. It codes for CASSLASKHHGYTF.